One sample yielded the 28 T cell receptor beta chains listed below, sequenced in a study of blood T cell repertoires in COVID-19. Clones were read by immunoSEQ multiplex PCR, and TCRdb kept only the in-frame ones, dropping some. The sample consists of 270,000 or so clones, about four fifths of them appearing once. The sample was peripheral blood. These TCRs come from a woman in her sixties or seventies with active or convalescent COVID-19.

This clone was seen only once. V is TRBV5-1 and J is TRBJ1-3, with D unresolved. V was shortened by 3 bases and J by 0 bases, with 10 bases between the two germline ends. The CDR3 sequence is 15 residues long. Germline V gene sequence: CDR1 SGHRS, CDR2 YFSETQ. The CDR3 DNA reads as TGCGCCAGCAGCTCCGGGATCTTCTCTGGAAACACCATATATTTT. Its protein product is CASSSGIFSGNTIYF.

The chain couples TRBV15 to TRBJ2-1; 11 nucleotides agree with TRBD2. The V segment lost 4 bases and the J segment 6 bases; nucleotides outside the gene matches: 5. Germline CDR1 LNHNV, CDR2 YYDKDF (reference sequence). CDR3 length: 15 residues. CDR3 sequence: CATSNRLAGTNEQFF. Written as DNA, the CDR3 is TGTGCCACCAGCAACCGACTAGCGGGGACCAATGAGCAGTTCTTC.

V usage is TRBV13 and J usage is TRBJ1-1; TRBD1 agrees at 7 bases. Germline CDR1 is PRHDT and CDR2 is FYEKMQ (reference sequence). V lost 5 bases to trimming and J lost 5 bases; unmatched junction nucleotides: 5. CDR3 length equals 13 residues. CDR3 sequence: CASSPGQETEAFF. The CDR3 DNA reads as TGTGCCAGCAGCCCCGGACAGGAAACTGAAGCTTTCTTT.

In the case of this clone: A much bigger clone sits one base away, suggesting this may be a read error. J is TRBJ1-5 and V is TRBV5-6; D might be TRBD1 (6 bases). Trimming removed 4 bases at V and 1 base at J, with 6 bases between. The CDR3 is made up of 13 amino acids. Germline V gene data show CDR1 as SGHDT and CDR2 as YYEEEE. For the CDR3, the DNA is TGTGCCAGCAGCAGGGGGAGCAATCAGCCCCAGCATTTT. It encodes CASSRGSNQPQHF.

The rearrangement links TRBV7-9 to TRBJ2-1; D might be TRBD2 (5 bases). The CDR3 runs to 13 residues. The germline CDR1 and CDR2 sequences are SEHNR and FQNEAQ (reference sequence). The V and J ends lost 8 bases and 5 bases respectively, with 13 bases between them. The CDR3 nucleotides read TGTGCCAGCGATCAAACTAGAAACAATGAGCAGTTCTTC. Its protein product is CASDQTRNNEQFF.

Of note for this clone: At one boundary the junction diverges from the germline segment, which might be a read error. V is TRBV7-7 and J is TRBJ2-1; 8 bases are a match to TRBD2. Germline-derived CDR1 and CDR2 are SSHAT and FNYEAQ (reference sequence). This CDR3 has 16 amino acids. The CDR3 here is CASSSGAGGAGNEQFF. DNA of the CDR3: TGTGCTAGCAGCTCAGGCGCGGGGGGCGCTGGGAATGAGCAGTTCTTC.

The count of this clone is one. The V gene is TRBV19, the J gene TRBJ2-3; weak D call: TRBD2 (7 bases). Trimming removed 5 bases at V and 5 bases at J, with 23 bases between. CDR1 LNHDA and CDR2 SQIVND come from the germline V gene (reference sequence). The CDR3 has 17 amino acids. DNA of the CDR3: TGTGCCAGTAGTGGGGGGGCGCGCACCCCAACAGGAGATACGCAGTATTTT. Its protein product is CASSGGARTPTGDTQYF.

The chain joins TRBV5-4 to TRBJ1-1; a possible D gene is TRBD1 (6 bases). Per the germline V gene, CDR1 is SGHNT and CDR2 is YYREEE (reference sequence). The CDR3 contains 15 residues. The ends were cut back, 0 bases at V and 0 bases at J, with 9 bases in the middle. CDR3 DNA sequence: TGTGCCAGCAGCTTGGGGGGACACTTGAACACTGAAGCTTTCTTT. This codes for CASSLGGHLNTEAFF.

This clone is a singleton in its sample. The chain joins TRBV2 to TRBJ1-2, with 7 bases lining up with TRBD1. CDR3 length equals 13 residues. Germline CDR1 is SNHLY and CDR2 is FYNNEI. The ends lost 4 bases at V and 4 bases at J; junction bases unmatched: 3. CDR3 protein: CASSGGQFYGYTF. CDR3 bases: TGTGCCAGCAGTGGGGGACAGTTCTATGGCTACACCTTC.

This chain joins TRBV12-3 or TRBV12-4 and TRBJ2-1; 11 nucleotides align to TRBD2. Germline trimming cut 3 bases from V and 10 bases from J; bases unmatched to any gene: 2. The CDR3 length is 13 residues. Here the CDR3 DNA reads TGTGCCAGCAGTTTTACTAGCGGGGGAGAGCAGTTCTTC. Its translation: CASSFTSGGEQFF.

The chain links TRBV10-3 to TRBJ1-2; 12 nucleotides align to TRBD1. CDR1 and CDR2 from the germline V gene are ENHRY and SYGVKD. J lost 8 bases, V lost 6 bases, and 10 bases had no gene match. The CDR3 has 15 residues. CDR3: CAISGAGQGALGYTF. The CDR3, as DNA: TGTGCCATCAGCGGTGCGGGACAGGGGGCATTAGGCTACACCTTC.

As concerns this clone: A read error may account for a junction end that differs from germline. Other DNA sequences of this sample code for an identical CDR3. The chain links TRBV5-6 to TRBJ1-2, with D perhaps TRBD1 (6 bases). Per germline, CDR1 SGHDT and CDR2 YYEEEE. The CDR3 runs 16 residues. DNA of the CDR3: TGTGCTAGCAGCTTGGGCTCGGCGGGGGCGAGCTATGGCTACACCTTC. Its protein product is CASSLGSAGASYGYTF.

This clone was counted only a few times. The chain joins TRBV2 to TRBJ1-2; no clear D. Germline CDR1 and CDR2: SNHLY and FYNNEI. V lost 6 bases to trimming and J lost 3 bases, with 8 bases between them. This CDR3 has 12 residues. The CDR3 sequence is CASRTRDYGYTF. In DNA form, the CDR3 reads TGTGCCAGCAGGACCCGGGACTATGGCTACACCTTC.

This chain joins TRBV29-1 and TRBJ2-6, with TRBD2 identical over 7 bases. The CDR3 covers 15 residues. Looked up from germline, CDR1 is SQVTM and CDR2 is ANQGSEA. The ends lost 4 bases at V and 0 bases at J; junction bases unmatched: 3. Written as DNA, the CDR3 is TGCAGCGTTGGGGAGGGGAGCTCTGGGGCCAACGTCCTGACTTTC. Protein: CSVGEGSSGANVLTF.

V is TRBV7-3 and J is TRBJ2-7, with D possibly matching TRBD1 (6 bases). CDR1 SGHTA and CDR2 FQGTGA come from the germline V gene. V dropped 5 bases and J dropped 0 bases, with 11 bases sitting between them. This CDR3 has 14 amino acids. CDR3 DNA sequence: TGTGCCAGCAGCCCGGACAGAAACTCCTACGAGCAGTACTTC. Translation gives CASSPDRNSYEQYF.

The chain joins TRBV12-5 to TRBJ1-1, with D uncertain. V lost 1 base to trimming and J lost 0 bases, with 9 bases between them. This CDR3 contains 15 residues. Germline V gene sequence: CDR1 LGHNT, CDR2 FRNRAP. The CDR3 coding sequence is TGTGCTAGTGGTTTGGGAGTGGTTATGAACACTGAAGCTTTCTTT. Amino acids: CASGLGVVMNTEAFF.

CDR3 DNA sequence: TGCGCCAGCAGCTTTGGGGGCGGGGGCACTGAAGCTTTCTTT. Translating gives CASSFGGGGTEAFF. The V gene is TRBV5-1, the J gene TRBJ1-1, with D perhaps TRBD1 (6 bases). The CDR3 consists of 14 residues. Germline values: CDR1 SGHRS, CDR2 YFSETQ. With 2 bases removed from V and 4 bases from J, the gap between germline ends came to 12 bases.

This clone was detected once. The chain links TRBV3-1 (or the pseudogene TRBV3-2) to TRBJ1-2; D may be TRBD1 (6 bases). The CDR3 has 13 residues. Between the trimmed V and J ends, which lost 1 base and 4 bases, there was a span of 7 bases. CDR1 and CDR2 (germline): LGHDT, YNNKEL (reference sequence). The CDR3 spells CASSQGTVYGYTF. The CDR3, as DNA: TGTGCCAGCAGCCAAGGGACAGTCTATGGCTACACCTTC.

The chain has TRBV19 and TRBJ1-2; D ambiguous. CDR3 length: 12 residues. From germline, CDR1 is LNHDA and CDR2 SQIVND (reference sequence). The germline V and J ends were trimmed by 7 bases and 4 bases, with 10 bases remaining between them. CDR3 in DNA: TGTGCCAGTACCTCCAGGATCTATGGCTACACCTTC. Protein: CASTSRIYGYTF.

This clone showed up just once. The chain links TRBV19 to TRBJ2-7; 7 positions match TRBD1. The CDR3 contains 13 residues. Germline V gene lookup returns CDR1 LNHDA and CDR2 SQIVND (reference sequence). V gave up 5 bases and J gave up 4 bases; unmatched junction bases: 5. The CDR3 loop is CASSGGQIYEQYF. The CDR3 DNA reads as TGTGCCAGTAGTGGGGGACAGATATACGAGCAGTACTTC. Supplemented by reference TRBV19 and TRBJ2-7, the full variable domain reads DGGITQSPKYLFRKEGQNVTLSCEQNLNHDAMYWYRQDPGQGLRLIYYSQIVNDFQKGDIAEGYSVSREKKESFPLTVTSAQKNPTAFYLCASSGGQIYEQYFGPGTRLTVT.

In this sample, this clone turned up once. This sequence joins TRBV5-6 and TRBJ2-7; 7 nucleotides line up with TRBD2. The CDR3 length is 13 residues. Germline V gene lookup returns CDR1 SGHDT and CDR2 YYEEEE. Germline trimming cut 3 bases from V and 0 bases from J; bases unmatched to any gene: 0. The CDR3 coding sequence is TGTGCCAGCAGCTGGGGGGGCTCCTACGAGCAGTACTTC. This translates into CASSWGGSYEQYF.

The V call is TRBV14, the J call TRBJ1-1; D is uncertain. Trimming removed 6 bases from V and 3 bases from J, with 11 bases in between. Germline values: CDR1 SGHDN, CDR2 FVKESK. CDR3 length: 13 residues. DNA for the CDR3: TGTGCCAGCAGGATGACAAGTGACACTGAAGCTTTCTTT. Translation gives CASRMTSDTEAFF.

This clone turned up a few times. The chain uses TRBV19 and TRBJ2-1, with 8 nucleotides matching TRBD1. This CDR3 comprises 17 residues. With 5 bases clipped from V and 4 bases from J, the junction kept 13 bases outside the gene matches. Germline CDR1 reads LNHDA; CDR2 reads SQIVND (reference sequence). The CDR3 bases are TGTGCCAGTAGTCTGTGGCACCCCGGGACAGGTTACAATGAGCAGTTCTTC. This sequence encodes CASSLWHPGTGYNEQFF.

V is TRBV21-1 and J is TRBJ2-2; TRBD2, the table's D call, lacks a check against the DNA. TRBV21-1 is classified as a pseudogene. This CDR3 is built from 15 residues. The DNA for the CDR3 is TGTGCCAGCAGCAATGGGCGGGGGGGCACCGGGGAGCTGTTTTTT. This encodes CASSNGRGGTGELFF.

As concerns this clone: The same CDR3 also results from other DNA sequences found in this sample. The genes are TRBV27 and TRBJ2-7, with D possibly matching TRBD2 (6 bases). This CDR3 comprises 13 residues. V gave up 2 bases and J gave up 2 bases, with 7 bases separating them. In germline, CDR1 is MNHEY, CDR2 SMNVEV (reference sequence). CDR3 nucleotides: TGTGCCAGCAGTTTAGGACTACCCTACGAGCAGTACTTC. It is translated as CASSLGLPYEQYF.

The CDR3 loop is CASSLRDIEGDEQFF. For the CDR3, the DNA is TGTGCCAGCAGCCTCCGGGACATAGAAGGCGATGAGCAGTTCTTC. V usage is TRBV9 and J usage is TRBJ2-1; perhaps TRBD1 as D (6 bases). The germline V and J ends were trimmed by 4 bases and 8 bases, with 19 bases remaining between them. Germline V CDR1 and CDR2: SGDLS, YYNGEE. The CDR3 contains 15 residues.

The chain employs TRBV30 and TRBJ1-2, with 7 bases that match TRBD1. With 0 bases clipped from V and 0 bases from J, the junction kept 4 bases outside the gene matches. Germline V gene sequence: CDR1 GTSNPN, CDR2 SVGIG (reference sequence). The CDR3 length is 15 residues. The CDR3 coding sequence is TGTGCCTGGAGTGTACGAGGGGGCTCTAACTATGGCTACACCTTC. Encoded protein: CAWSVRGGSNYGYTF. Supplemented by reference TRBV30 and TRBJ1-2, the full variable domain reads SQTIHQWPATLVQPVGSPLSLECTVEGTSNPNLYWYRQAAGRGLQLLFYSVGIGQISSEVPQNLSASRPQDRQFILSSKKLLLSDSGFYLCAWSVRGGSNYGYTFGSGTRLTVV.

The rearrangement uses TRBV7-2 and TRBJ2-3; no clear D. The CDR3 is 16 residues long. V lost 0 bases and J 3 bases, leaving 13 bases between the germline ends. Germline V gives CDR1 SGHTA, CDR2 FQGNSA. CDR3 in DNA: TGTGCCAGCAGCTTAGCGCTCCTGGCATCTACAGATACGCAGTATTTT. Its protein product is CASSLALLASTDTQYF.